Presented here are 29 T cell receptor beta chains from one specimen sequenced in a study of blood T cell repertoires in COVID-19 (TCRdb year 2020). Libraries came from the immunoSEQ multiplex PCR assay. Held by TCRdb, this immuneACCESS table contains in-frame sequences only and omits some clones. Under half of the omission traces to an unresolved V gene where checked; the cause of the rest is unknown. The sample yields about 260,000 clones; 75% to 90% were counted once. The leading ten clones occupy 1.5% to 2% of the sample. The material sequenced was peripheral blood. These receptors all stem from a man aged 30-40 years with active or convalescent COVID-19.

The chain joins TRBV13 to TRBJ2-3; D call uncertain. The CDR3 has 13 residues. Germline V gene lookup returns CDR1 PRHDT and CDR2 FYEKMQ (reference sequence). Deletions cut 1 base from V and 3 bases from J, with 5 bases between. The CDR3 reads CASSLVGTDTQYF. The CDR3 DNA reads TGTGCCAGCAGCTTAGTCGGTACAGATACGCAGTATTTT.

Here the CDR3 reads CASSQVEESGNYGYTF. In DNA, the CDR3 is TGTGCCAGCAGCCAAGTAGAGGAATCGGGTAACTATGGCTACACCTTC. The rearrangement joins TRBV3-1 (or the pseudogene TRBV3-2) to TRBJ1-2; no definite D call. The length of the CDR3 is 16 residues. Trimming took off 1 base at V and 1 base at J, with 13 bases between the two ends. Germline V gene data show CDR1 as LGHDT and CDR2 as YNNKEL (reference sequence).

The chain employs TRBV11-2 and TRBJ1-2; 8 bases are shared with TRBD1. This CDR3 comprises 14 residues. CDR1 is SGHAT, CDR2 FQNNGV, per germline. With V trimmed by 0 bases and J by 4 bases, 1 base remained unmatched. CDR3 sequence: CASSLDGTGYGYTF. The CDR3 nucleotides are TGTGCCAGCAGCTTAGACGGGACAGGCTATGGCTACACCTTC.

The chain recombines TRBV19 with TRBJ1-1, with D possibly TRBD1 on 6 matching bases. The CDR3 sequence is 13 residues long. CDR1 LNHDA and CDR2 SQIVND come from the germline V gene (reference sequence). V lost 6 bases and J 4 bases, leaving 12 bases between the germline ends. The CDR3 loop reads CASSWTESTEAFF. Here the CDR3 DNA reads TGTGCCAGTAGCTGGACAGAATCCACTGAAGCTTTCTTT.

This clone has only one observation. The V gene is TRBV15, the J gene TRBJ1-3; D is uncertain. Germline assignment: CDR1 LNHNV and CDR2 YYDKDF (reference sequence). V lost 8 bases to trimming and J lost 3 bases, with 11 bases between them. The length of the CDR3 is 13 residues. The CDR3 reads CATQASSGNTIYF. CDR3 nucleotide sequence: TGTGCCACCCAAGCTTCGAGTGGAAACACCATATATTTT.

This rearrangement joins TRBV21-1 to TRBJ2-1; the D segment call TRBD1 is taken from the table without a DNA check. TRBV21-1 is a pseudogene segment. The CDR3 length is 16 residues. The CDR3 bases are TGTGCCAGCAGCCTCTCCCCGGACAGGGTACACAATGAGCAGTTCTTC. Its translation: CASSLSPDRVHNEQFF.

Here the CDR3 DNA reads TGTGCCAGCAGCACCGCCGCGAACTATGGCTACACCTTC. Residues: CASSTAANYGYTF. The chain employs TRBV9 and TRBJ1-2; no clear D. CDR3 length equals 13 residues. Trimming took 4 bases from V and 2 from J, leaving 9 bases between them. Germline assignment: CDR1 SGDLS and CDR2 YYNGEE.

The CDR3 spells CASSPGRPEEGSYEQYF. The CDR3 nucleotides are TGCGCCAGCAGCCCGGGACGGCCAGAGGAGGGTTCCTACGAGCAGTACTTC. The V call is TRBV5-1, the J call TRBJ2-7; the D gene is possibly TRBD2 (6 bases). Germline CDR1 is SGHRS and CDR2 is YFSETQ. The CDR3 has 17 amino acids. V lost 4 bases and J 1 base, leaving 21 bases between the germline ends.

This clone has a handful of counts. This chain uses TRBV6-2 or TRBV6-3 with TRBJ2-1; a possible D gene is TRBD1 (6 bases). V was shortened by 6 bases and J by 8 bases, with 20 bases between the two germline ends. CDR1 MNHEY and CDR2 SVGEGT come from the germline V gene. The CDR3 covers 15 residues. CDR3 sequence reads: CASSETPGQQDEQFF. CDR3 DNA sequence: TGTGCCAGCAGCGAAACGCCGGGACAACAAGATGAGCAGTTCTTC.

The rearrangement uses TRBV12-3 or TRBV12-4 and TRBJ1-1, with TRBD1 as a possible D gene (6 bases). V was shortened by 5 bases and J by 8 bases, with 12 bases between the two germline ends. There are 12 residues in the CDR3. CDR3 residues: CASSPQGFEAFF. In nucleotides, the CDR3 is TGTGCCAGCAGTCCTCAGGGGTTCGAAGCTTTCTTT.

Turning to this clone: A clone one base away is much larger, so this may be a read error. The V and J genes are TRBV7-2 and TRBJ1-2; D perhaps matches TRBD1 (5 bases). CDR1 is SGHTA and CDR2 is FQGNSA in the germline V gene. Between the trimmed V and J ends, which lost 3 bases and 2 bases, there was a span of 7 bases. The CDR3 is 13 residues long. The DNA for the CDR3 is TGTGCCAGCAGCTTCGACAGAAACTATGGCTACACCTTC. Amino acids: CASSFDRNYGYTF.

The chain combines TRBV27 with TRBJ1-1, with TRBD1 matching 7 bases. CDR1 and CDR2 (germline): MNHEY, SMNVEV (reference sequence). This CDR3 has 13 residues. V shed 4 bases, J shed 3 bases, and the junction held 2 bases outside the gene matches. The chain's CDR3 is CASSWDRDTEAFF. In DNA form, the CDR3 reads TGTGCCAGCAGTTGGGACAGAGACACTGAAGCTTTCTTT.

The rearrangement links TRBV7-2 to TRBJ2-1, with 10 positions matching TRBD2. The CDR3 is 17 residues long. Germline-derived CDR1 and CDR2 are SGHTA and FQGNSA. The junction had 5 bases not matched to a gene; V was cut back by 1 base and J by 2 bases. This CDR3 is CASSLVPAGGPYNEQFF. CDR3 nucleotides: TGTGCCAGCAGCTTAGTTCCAGCGGGGGGGCCCTACAATGAGCAGTTCTTC.

The chain is built from TRBV27 and TRBJ1-2; 7 bases fit TRBD1. In germline, CDR1 is MNHEY, CDR2 SMNVEV (reference sequence). Trimming cost V 4 bases and J 2 bases; bases outside gene matches: 10. The CDR3 is made up of 16 amino acids. The CDR3 nucleotides are TGTGCCAGCAGTTACACTTACCGGGACAGAAACTATGGCTACACCTTC. This gives the protein CASSYTYRDRNYGYTF.

The V gene is TRBV18, the J gene TRBJ1-2, with a tentative D call TRBD1 (6 bases). CDR1 is KGHSH and CDR2 is LQKENI in the germline V gene. With 3 bases removed from V and 2 bases from J, the gap between germline ends came to 7 bases. The CDR3 consists of 13 residues. The CDR3 nucleotides read TGTGCCAGCTCACCGGGACAAAACTATGGCTACACCTTC. Its translation: CASSPGQNYGYTF.

The chain is built from TRBV4-1 and TRBJ1-4; no firm D call. Trimming cost V 0 bases and J 5 bases, with 10 bases left between them. Looked up from germline, CDR1 is MGHRA and CDR2 is YSYEKL. The CDR3 has 15 residues. The DNA for the CDR3 is TGCGCCAGCAGCCAAGAAAGGAGATTGAATGAAAAACTGTTTTTT. Translating gives CASSQERRLNEKLFF.

The CDR3 nucleotides are TGTGCCTGGAGCGCCGGGACTAGCGGGACGAAGCAGTACTTC. Translating it yields CAWSAGTSGTKQYF. This chain connects TRBV30 to TRBJ2-7, with TRBD2 matching 13 bases. V was pared by 3 bases and J by 8 bases, with 7 bases of the junction left unmatched. The CDR3 runs 14 residues. The germline CDR1 and CDR2 sequences are GTSNPN and SVGIG (reference sequence). The whole variable domain, remainder taken from reference TRBV30 and TRBJ2-7, is SQTIHQWPATLVQPVGSPLSLECTVEGTSNPNLYWYRQAAGRGLQLLFYSVGIGQISSEVPQNLSASRPQDRQFILSSKKLLLSDSGFYLCAWSAGTSGTKQYFGPGTRLTVT.

The chain is built from TRBV20-1 and TRBJ2-7; weak D call: TRBD1 (5 bases). V shed 3 bases and J shed 3 bases, with 12 bases lying between them. CDR3 size: 13 residues. Germline assignment: CDR1 DFQATT and CDR2 SNEGSKA (reference sequence). The CDR3 bases are TGCAGTGCTAGTCGGCAGGGCGGCTACGAGCAGTACTTC. Translation gives CSASRQGGYEQYF.

The genes are TRBV18 and TRBJ1-2, with 10 bases fitting TRBD1. From germline, CDR1 is KGHSH and CDR2 LQKENI. The J segment lost 8 bases and the V segment lost 2 bases, leaving 11 bases of the junction unmatched. The CDR3 runs to 16 residues. The CDR3 DNA follows: TGTGCCAGCTCACCATTTTTTCGGACAGGGGGAGGCGGCTACACCTTC. It codes for CASSPFFRTGGGGYTF.

CDR3: CASSANDRGLSNTEAFF. CDR3 DNA sequence: TGTGCCAGCAGCGCAAATGACAGGGGGCTATCGAACACTGAAGCTTTCTTT. The rearrangement links TRBV9 to TRBJ1-1, with 10 nucleotides matching TRBD1. Germline loops: CDR1 SGDLS, CDR2 YYNGEE. The ends lost 3 bases at V and 1 base at J; junction bases unmatched: 9. The CDR3 spans 17 residues.

The V gene is TRBV11-2, the J gene TRBJ2-3; D possibly corresponds to TRBD2 (6 bases). Germline V CDR1 and CDR2: SGHAT, FQNNGV. V gave up 5 bases and J gave up 6 bases, with 18 bases separating them. The CDR3 is made up of 15 amino acids. The CDR3 DNA is TGTGCCAGCAGCCTGTCAGCGGGTGTCGTGGATACGCAGTATTTT. The encoded protein is CASSLSAGVVDTQYF.

The rearrangement joins TRBV4-1 to TRBJ1-2; TRBD1 matches 7 bases. Per the germline V gene, CDR1 is MGHRA and CDR2 is YSYEKL. V dropped 1 base and J dropped 5; count of bases not matched to a gene: 13. The CDR3 contains 17 residues. CDR3: CASSQGLRGGAGYGYTF. The CDR3 nucleotides read TGCGCCAGCAGCCAAGGGCTACGAGGGGGCGCGGGTTATGGCTACACCTTC.

The chain employs TRBV2 and TRBJ2-2; tentatively, D is TRBD2 (6 bases). Germline V gene data show CDR1 as SNHLY and CDR2 as FYNNEI. Trimming removed 10 bases from V and 0 bases from J, with 21 bases in between. The CDR3 is 17 residues long. For the CDR3, the DNA is TGTGCCACCACTGGTGGGACCGGGACTTCGAACACCGGGGAGCTGTTTTTT. It specifies CATTGGTGTSNTGELFF.

The chain uses TRBV7-8 and TRBJ2-2; a possible D gene is TRBD2 (6 bases). Looked up from germline, CDR1 is SGHVS and CDR2 is FQNEAQ. The CDR3 runs 18 residues. The V gene lost 5 bases and the J gene lost 1 base, with 20 bases spanning the gap. CDR3 nucleotide sequence: TGTGCCAGCAGCACGCTAGGGAGGAACCCTCAGAACACCGGGGAGCTGTTTTTT. It encodes CASSTLGRNPQNTGELFF. Using reference TRBV7-8 and TRBJ2-2 for the parts outside the CDR3, the full variable domain is GAGVSQSPRYKVAKRGQDVALRCDPISGHVSLFWYQQALGQGPEFLTYFQNEAQLDKSGLPSDRFFAERPEGSVSTLKIQRTQQEDSAVYLCASSTLGRNPQNTGELFFGEGSRLTVL.

This chain connects TRBV9 to TRBJ2-3; 8 bases map to TRBD2. The germline V gene has CDR1 SGDLS and CDR2 YYNGEE. The CDR3 has 13 amino acids. J lost 3 bases, V lost 7 bases, and 4 bases had no gene match. The CDR3 region has the DNA TGTGCCAGCGATAGCGGGATTACAGATACGCAGTATTTT. As protein: CASDSGITDTQYF.

The chain has TRBV16 and TRBJ2-3; 8 bases match TRBD2. Germline trimming cut 2 bases from V and 0 bases from J; bases unmatched to any gene: 13. Germline CDR1 and CDR2: KGHSY and FQNENV. This CDR3 spans 19 amino acids. CDR3 sequence: CASSQNSPPRGASTDTQYF. The CDR3, as DNA: TGTGCCAGCAGCCAAAACTCCCCTCCGCGGGGGGCTAGCACAGATACGCAGTATTTT.

The chain joins TRBV7-2 to TRBJ1-3, with D perhaps matching TRBD1 (5 bases). Germline CDR1 and CDR2: SGHTA and FQGNSA. The CDR3 is made up of 15 amino acids. Between the trimmed V and J ends, which lost 5 bases and 3 bases, there was a span of 14 bases. The CDR3 sequence: CASSPSRVLGNTIYF. Written as DNA, the CDR3 is TGTGCCAGCAGCCCAAGCAGGGTTCTTGGAAACACCATATATTTT. Complete variable domain (other parts from reference TRBV7-2 and TRBJ1-3): GAGVSQSPSNKVTEKGKDVELRCDPISGHTALYWYRQSLGQGLEFLIYFQGNSAPDKSGLPSDRFSAERTGGSVSTLTIQRTQQEDSAVYLCASSPSRVLGNTIYFGEGSWLTVV.

The chain uses TRBV7-3 and TRBJ1-1; D is undetermined. This CDR3 spans 13 amino acids. V lost 7 bases and J 5 bases, leaving 14 bases between the germline ends. Germline lookup yields CDR1 SGHTA and CDR2 FQGTGA. The CDR3 spells CASTLNPGTEAFF. The CDR3 DNA reads TGTGCCAGCACCCTTAACCCGGGGACTGAAGCTTTCTTT.

The chain combines TRBV30 with TRBJ2-3; no clear D. There are 13 residues in the CDR3. Germline CDR1 GTSNPN, CDR2 SVGIG (reference sequence). V was cut by 0 bases and J by 4 bases, with 8 bases left in between. The CDR3 spells CAWSVNSPDTQYF. As DNA, the CDR3 is TGTGCCTGGAGTGTTAACAGCCCAGATACGCAGTATTTT.